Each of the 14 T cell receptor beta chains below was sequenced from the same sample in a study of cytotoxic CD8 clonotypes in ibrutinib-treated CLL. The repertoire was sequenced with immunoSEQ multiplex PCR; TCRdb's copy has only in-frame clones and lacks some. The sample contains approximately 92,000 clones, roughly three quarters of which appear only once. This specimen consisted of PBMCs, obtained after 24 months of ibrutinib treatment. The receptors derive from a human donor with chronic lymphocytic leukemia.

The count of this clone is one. CDR3 in DNA: TGTGCCAGCAGCAAAGCCCCGATGAACCGCATGCAGCCCCAGCATTTT. Residues: CASSKAPMNRMQPQHF. This sequence joins TRBV21-1 and TRBJ1-5. TRBV21-1 is flagged as a pseudogene. The CDR3 extends over 16 amino acids.

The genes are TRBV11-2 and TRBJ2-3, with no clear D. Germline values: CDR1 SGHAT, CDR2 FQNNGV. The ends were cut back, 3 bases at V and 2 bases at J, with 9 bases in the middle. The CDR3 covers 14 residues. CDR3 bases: TGTGCCAGCAGCTTGTCAACGATCACAGATACGCAGTATTTT. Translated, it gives CASSLSTITDTQYF.

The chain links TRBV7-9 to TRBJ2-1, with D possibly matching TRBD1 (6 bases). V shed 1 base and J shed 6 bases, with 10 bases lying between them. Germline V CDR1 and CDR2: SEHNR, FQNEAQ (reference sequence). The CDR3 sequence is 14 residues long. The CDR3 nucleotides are TGTGCCAGCAGCTTAGGAAAGGGGGTCAATGAGCAGTTCTTC. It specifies CASSLGKGVNEQFF. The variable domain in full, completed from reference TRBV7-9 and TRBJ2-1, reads DTGVSQNPRHKITKRGQNVTFRCDPISEHNRLYWYRQTLGQGPEFLTYFQNEAQLEKSRLLSDRFSAERPKGSFSTLEIQRTEQGDSAMYLCASSLGKGVNEQFFGPGTRLTVL.

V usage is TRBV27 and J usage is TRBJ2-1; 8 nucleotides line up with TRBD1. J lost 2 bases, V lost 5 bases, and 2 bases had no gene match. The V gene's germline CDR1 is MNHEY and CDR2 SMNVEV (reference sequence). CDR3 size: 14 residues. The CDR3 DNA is TGTGCCAGCAGTCCGGACAGGGCCTACAATGAGCAGTTCTTC. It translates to CASSPDRAYNEQFF.

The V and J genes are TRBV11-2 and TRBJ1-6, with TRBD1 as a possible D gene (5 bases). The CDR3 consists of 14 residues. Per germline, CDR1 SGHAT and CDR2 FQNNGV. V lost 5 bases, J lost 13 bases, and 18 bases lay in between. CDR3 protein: CASSTWDADQPLHF. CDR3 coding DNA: TGTGCCAGCAGCACCTGGGACGCCGACCAGCCCCTCCACTTT.

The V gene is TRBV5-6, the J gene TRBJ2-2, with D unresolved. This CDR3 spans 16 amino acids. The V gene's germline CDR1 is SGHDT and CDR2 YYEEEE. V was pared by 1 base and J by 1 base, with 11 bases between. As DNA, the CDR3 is TGTGCCAGCAGCTTGTTGACCGACGGGAACACCGGGGAGCTGTTTTTT. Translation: CASSLLTDGNTGELFF.

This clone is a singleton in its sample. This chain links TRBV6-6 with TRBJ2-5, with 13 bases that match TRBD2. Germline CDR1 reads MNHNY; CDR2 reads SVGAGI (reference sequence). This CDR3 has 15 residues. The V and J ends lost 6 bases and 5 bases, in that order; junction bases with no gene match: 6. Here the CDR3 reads CASSQPGLAGETQYF. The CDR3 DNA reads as TGTGCCAGCAGCCAACCGGGACTAGCGGGGGAGACCCAGTACTTC.

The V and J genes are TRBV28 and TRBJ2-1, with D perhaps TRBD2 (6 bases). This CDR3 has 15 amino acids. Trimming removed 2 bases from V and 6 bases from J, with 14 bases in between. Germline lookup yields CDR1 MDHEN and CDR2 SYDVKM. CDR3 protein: CASSLGGKTSNEQFF. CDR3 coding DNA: TGTGCCAGCAGTTTAGGCGGGAAGACCTCCAATGAGCAGTTCTTC. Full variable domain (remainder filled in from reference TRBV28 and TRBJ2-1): DVKVTQSSRYLVKRTGEKVFLECVQDMDHENMFWYRQDPGLGLRLIYFSYDVKMKEKGDIPEGYSVSREKKERFSLILESASTNQTSMYLCASSLGGKTSNEQFFGPGTRLTVL.

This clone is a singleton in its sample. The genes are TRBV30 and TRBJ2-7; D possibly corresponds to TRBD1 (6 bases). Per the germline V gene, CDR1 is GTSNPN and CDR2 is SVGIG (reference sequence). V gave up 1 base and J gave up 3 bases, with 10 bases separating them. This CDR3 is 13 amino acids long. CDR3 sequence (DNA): TGTGCCTGGAGTGAACACAGGGTCTACGAGCAGTACTTC. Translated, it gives CAWSEHRVYEQYF.

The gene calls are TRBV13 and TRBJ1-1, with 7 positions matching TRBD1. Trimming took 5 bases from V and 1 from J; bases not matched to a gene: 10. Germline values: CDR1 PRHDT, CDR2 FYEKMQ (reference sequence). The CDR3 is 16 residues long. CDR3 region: CASSLRQGRGNTEAFF. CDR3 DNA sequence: TGTGCCAGCAGCCTCCGACAGGGAAGGGGGAACACTGAAGCTTTCTTT. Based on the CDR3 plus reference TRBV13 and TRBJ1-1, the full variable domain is AAGVIQSPRHLIKEKRETATLKCYPIPRHDTVYWYQQGPGQDPQFLISFYEKMQSDKGSIPDRFSAQQFSDYHSELNMSSLELGDSALYFCASSLRQGRGNTEAFFGQGTRLTVV.

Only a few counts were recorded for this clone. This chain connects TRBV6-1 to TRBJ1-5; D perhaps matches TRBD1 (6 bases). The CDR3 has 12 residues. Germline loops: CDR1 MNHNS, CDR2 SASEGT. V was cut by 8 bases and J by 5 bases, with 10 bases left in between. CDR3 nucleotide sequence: TGTGCCAGCGGGGGGCGCTATCAGCCCCAGCATTTT. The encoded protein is CASGGRYQPQHF.

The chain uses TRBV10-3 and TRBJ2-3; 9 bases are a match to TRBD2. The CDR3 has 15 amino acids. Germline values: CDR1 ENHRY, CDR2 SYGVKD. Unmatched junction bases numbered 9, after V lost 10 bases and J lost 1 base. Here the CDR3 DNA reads TGTGCCACCCAAGGGACTAGCCACCGCACAGATACGCAGTATTTT. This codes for CATQGTSHRTDTQYF.

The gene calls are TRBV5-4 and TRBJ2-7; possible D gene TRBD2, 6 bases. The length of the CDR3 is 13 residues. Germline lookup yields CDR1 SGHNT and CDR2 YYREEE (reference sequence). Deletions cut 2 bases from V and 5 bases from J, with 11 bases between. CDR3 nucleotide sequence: TGTGCCAGCAGCTTATTAGCGGCAGACGAGCAGTACTTC. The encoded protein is CASSLLAADEQYF.

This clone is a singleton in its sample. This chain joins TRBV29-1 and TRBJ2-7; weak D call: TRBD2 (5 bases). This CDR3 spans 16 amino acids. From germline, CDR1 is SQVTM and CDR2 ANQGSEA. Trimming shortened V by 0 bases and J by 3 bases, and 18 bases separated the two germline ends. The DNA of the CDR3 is TGCAGCGTTGAAGAGGCGGGCCGCGCCGGTCTCTACGAGCAGTACTTC. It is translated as CSVEEAGRAGLYEQYF.